These 8 T cell receptor beta chains share one sample of origin, sequenced in a study of beta chain features in type 1 diabetes listed by TCRdb under 2018. Libraries were made using the immunoSEQ multiplex PCR assay. The High Capacity cDNA Reverse Transcription Kit was used to reverse transcribe all of the isolated RNA, meaning that expressed TCRB transcripts were what got sequenced. Drawn from immuneACCESS, this table holds only the in-frame rearrangements with V and J called that TCRdb kept. Clones are partly lost; checked studies trace under half to an unresolved V gene and leave the rest unexplained. This sample comprises a few hundred thousand clones, roughly an eighth of them detected only once. The ten largest clones capture more than 0.015% of the sample. Sequenced: naive CD4+ T cells from blood. The sample's cell subset or site label, decoded: true naive CD4+ T cells. The receptor source for this set is a man aged 18 to 29 in good health.

This clone occurred a few times. The rearrangement joins TRBV27 to TRBJ2-7; the D gene is possibly TRBD2 (5 bases). Germline CDR1 and CDR2: MNHEY and SMNVEV (reference sequence). There are 13 residues in the CDR3. Deletions cut 7 bases from V and 1 base from J, with 11 bases between. In nucleotides, the CDR3 is TGTGCCAGCATGGCTAGCCCTTCCTACGAGCAGTACTTC. It yields the protein CASMASPSYEQYF.

The chain has TRBV28 and TRBJ1-1; the D is unclear. Trimming removed 3 bases from V and 5 bases from J, with 10 bases in between. CDR3 size: 13 residues. Germline V lookup: CDR1 MDHEN, CDR2 SYDVKM. CDR3 loop: CASSLGMATEAFF. In DNA, the CDR3 is TGTGCCAGCAGTTTGGGCATGGCAACTGAAGCTTTCTTT.

This clone has only a few counts. This sequence joins TRBV30 and TRBJ1-4, with D tentatively TRBD1 (5 bases). This CDR3 region has 13 residues. Trimming shortened V by 4 bases and J by 10 bases, and 16 bases separated the two germline ends. CDR1 is GTSNPN, CDR2 SVGIG, per germline (reference sequence). CDR3 in DNA: TGTGCCTGGAATAATAGGGGCGGGGGAAAACTGTTTTTT. Translation gives CAWNNRGGGKLFF.

This clone was counted between two and nine times. V is TRBV7-2 and J is TRBJ2-3; 8 bases agree with TRBD2. Germline V gene data show CDR1 as SGHTA and CDR2 as FQGNSA. The CDR3 is 16 amino acids. V dropped 6 bases and J dropped 0; count of bases not matched to a gene: 8. The CDR3 loop reads CASRAPGLVSTDTQYF. CDR3 nucleotide sequence: TGTGCCAGCAGAGCCCCGGGACTAGTAAGCACAGATACGCAGTATTTT.

J is TRBJ1-1 and V is TRBV7-9; tentatively, D is TRBD1 (5 bases). CDR1 is SEHNR, CDR2 FQNEAQ, per germline (reference sequence). Trimming pared 0 bases from V and 1 base from J, leaving 9 bases between. The CDR3 sequence is 15 residues long. CDR3 protein: CASSLARVGNTEAFF. CDR3 in DNA: TGTGCCAGCAGCTTAGCCAGGGTGGGGAACACTGAAGCTTTCTTT.

The chain carries TRBV28 and TRBJ1-2, with a possible D match to TRBD1 (6 bases). The CDR3 covers 13 residues. Per the germline V gene, CDR1 is MDHEN and CDR2 is SYDVKM. V was trimmed by 5 bases and J by 7 bases, leaving 14 bases between them. Written as DNA, the CDR3 is TGTGCCAGCAGTCTGATCGGACAGATTGGCTACACCTTC. Protein product: CASSLIGQIGYTF.

This clone was picked up a small number of times. The chain recombines TRBV7-9 with TRBJ2-5; no definite D call. CDR3 size: 13 residues. CDR1 and CDR2 from the germline V gene are SEHNR and FQNEAQ (reference sequence). V lost 1 base and J lost 5, with 8 bases in between. The CDR3 coding sequence is TGTGCCAGCAGCTTAGAGCGTATGGAGACCCAGTACTTC. Its protein product is CASSLERMETQYF.

The chain uses TRBV29-1 and TRBJ2-3; possible D gene TRBD1, 6 bases. The CDR3 extends over 14 amino acids. V gave up 4 bases and J gave up 2 bases, with 13 bases separating them. Germline CDR1 reads SQVTM; CDR2 reads ANQGSEA. The DNA of the CDR3 is TGCAGCGTTGGGGGCAGGGGCTACACAGATACGCAGTATTTT. Translating it yields CSVGGRGYTDTQYF.